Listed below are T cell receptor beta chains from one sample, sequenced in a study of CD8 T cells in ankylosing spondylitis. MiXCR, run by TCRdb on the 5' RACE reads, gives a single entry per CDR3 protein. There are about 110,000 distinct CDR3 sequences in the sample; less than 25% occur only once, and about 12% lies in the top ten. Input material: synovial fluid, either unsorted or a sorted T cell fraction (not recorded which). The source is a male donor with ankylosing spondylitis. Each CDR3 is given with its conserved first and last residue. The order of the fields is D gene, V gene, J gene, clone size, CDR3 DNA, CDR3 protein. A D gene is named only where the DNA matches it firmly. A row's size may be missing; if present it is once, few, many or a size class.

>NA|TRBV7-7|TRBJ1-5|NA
TGTGCCAGCAGCTTGACGACAGATCAGCCCCAGCATTTT
CASSLTTDQPQHF
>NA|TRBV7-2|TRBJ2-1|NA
TGTGCCAGCAGCTTCGGAGGGGACAATGAGCAGTTCTTC
CASSFGGDNEQFF
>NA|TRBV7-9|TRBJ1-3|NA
TGTGCCAGCAGCTTAGGGGGTCCGGACTCTGGAAACACCATATATTTT
CASSLGGPDSGNTIYF
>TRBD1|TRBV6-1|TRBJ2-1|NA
TGTGCCAGCAGCCGTATCCTGGGGACAGGGGCTAGAGATGAGCAGTTCTTC
CASSRILGTGARDEQFF
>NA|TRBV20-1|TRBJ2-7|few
TGCAGTGCTCTACAGACCTACGAGCAGTACTTC
CSALQTYEQYF
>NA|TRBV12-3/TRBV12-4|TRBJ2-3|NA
TGTGCCAGCAGTTTACTCGGCGGCTCAGGGGATACGCAGTATTTT
CASSLLGGSGDTQYF
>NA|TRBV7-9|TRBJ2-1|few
TGTGCCAGCAGCTTGGGCGAGTACAATGAGCAGTTCTTC
CASSLGEYNEQFF
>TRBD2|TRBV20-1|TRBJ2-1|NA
TGCAGTGCTAGAGATACTAGCGGGAATCGCTACAATGAGCAGTTCTTC
CSARDTSGNRYNEQFF
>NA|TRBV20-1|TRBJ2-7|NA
TGCAGTGCTAGGACCTACGAGCAGTACTTC
CSARTYEQYF
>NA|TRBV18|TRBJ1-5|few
TGTGCCAGCTCAGGTAGGGGCGACCAGCCCCAGCATTTT
CASSGRGDQPQHF
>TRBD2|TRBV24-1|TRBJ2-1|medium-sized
TGTGCCACCAGTGTCCCGGGACTAGCGGGAGGTTCCTACAATGAGCAGTTCTTC
CATSVPGLAGGSYNEQFF
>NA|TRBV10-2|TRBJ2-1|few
TGCGCCACCTTCTTGAATGAGCAGTTCTTC
CATFLNEQFF
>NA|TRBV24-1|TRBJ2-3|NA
TGTGCCACCAGTGACGAACAGGGTGCCACAGATACGCAGTATTTT
CATSDEQGATDTQYF